Each of the 29 T cell receptor beta chains below was sequenced from the same sample in a study of T-cell reconstitution after alpha-beta-depleted transplantation in children (dated by TCRdb to the mid-2010s). The protocol used for the library was PCR. Sequencing took place on an Illumina HiSeq 2500. Molecular barcoding was employed in the preparation of TCR libraries, with unique molecular identifiers being used to normalize TCRbeta repertoire quantification. The public reads were run again by TCRdb, first through fastp at Q25 and then through MiXCR, and only productive beta chains were kept. Rows with a matching CDR3 protein are joined into one entry that keeps the most common DNA and genes. The sample table holds fewer than 750,000 distinct CDR3 sequences, of which 25% to 30% were seen once. About 35% of the sample rests with the top ten. The sample's treatment or condition label, decoded: allogeneic hematopoietic cell transplantation with graft depleted of TCRalphabeta T cells and CD19 B cells.

The sample consisted of PBMCs, taken before TCRalphabeta/CD19-depleted stem cell transplant. Receptor source: a boy younger than two with Wiskott-Aldrich syndrome, due to receive a stem cell transplant.

This chain uses TRBV5-1 with TRBJ2-1, with TRBD2 identical over 9 bases. V gave up 5 bases and J gave up 6 bases; unmatched junction bases: 6. The CDR3 extends over 14 amino acids. Looked up from germline, CDR1 is SGHRS and CDR2 is YFSETQ. DNA for the CDR3: TGCGCCAGCAGGGGCGGGAGGGCCCCCAATGAGCAGTTCTTC. Amino acids: CASRGGRAPNEQFF.

In its sample, this clonotype was seen a few times. The rearrangement joins TRBV29-1 to TRBJ1-2; maybe TRBD1 (5 bases). Trimming removed 1 base from V and 6 bases from J, with 12 bases in between. The CDR3 is made up of 13 amino acids. CDR1 and CDR2 from the germline V gene are SQVTM and ANQGSEA. CDR3 in amino acids: CSVEGDGANGYTF. Here the CDR3 DNA reads TGCAGCGTTGAAGGGGACGGCGCTAATGGCTACACCTTC.

This clonotype was seen a few times. J is TRBJ1-1 and V is TRBV5-1; no definite D call. CDR3 size: 14 residues. Trimming stripped 0 bases from V and 7 bases from J, with 13 bases between. Germline CDR1 reads SGHRS; CDR2 reads YFSETQ. The CDR3 sequence: CASSLGRPTLEAFF. The CDR3 DNA is TGCGCCAGCAGCTTGGGAAGACCGACCCTTGAAGCTTTCTTT.

The chain links TRBV28 to TRBJ2-6; D ambiguous. CDR3 length: 16 residues. The V and J ends lost 1 base and 0 bases respectively, with 7 bases between them. Germline values: CDR1 MDHEN, CDR2 SYDVKM. The CDR3 nucleotides are TGTGCCAGCAGTTTATTCAGGCTCTCTGGGGCCAACGTCCTGACTTTC. Its translation is CASSLFRLSGANVLTF. The full variable domain, its missing parts supplied by reference TRBV28 and TRBJ2-6, is DVKVTQSSRYLVKRTGEKVFLECVQDMDHENMFWYRQDPGLGLRLIYFSYDVKMKEKGDIPEGYSVSREKKERFSLILESASTNQTSMYLCASSLFRLSGANVLTFGAGSRLTVL.

This clonotype was observed a few times. The chain combines TRBV5-1 with TRBJ2-4, with D possibly called TRBD1 or TRBD2 (5 bases each). The V gene's germline CDR1 is SGHRS and CDR2 YFSETQ. The CDR3 extends over 14 amino acids. V was cut by 4 bases and J by 7 bases, with 15 bases left in between. The CDR3 sequence: CASSASGPRNIQYF. In nucleotides, the CDR3 is TGCGCCAGCAGCGCCTCGGGACCGCGGAACATTCAGTACTTC.

This chain uses TRBV7-6 with TRBJ2-2, with D tentatively TRBD1 or TRBD2 (5 bases each). CDR3 length equals 15 residues. Trimming took off 6 bases at V and 3 bases at J, with 14 bases between the two ends. Germline values: CDR1 SGHVS, CDR2 FNYEAQ. CDR3 region: CASRFGGSYTGELFF. CDR3 sequence (DNA): TGTGCCAGCAGATTTGGGGGATCGTACACCGGGGAGCTGTTTTTT.

The table lists this clonotype with many counts. An end of the junction differs from the germline gene, which may be a read error. This chain joins TRBV5-1 and TRBJ2-3; 11 bases are shared with TRBD2. Germline V gives CDR1 SGHRS, CDR2 YFSETQ. There are 14 residues in the CDR3. Written as DNA, the CDR3 is TGTGCCAGCAGCTTAGGACTAGCGGGAGATACGCAGTATTTT. It is translated as CASSLGLAGDTQYF.

The chain has TRBV20-1 and TRBJ1-5; no clear D. Trimming removed 6 bases from V and 2 bases from J, with 14 bases in between. Germline V gene lookup returns CDR1 DFQATT and CDR2 SNEGSKA (reference sequence). The CDR3 has 14 amino acids. The CDR3 region is CSADRWQGNQPQHF. The CDR3 coding sequence is TGCAGTGCGGATAGGTGGCAGGGCAATCAGCCCCAGCATTTT.

In this sample, this clonotype turned up a few times. J is TRBJ1-1 and V is TRBV5-1; D not certain. Germline V CDR1 and CDR2: SGHRS, YFSETQ. The CDR3 is 13 amino acids. V was clipped by 7 bases and J by 4 bases, with 14 bases between them. CDR3 DNA: TGCGCCAGCTGTTCGGGGAAGGGCACTGAAGCTTTCTTT. As protein: CASCSGKGTEAFF.

The chain has TRBV5-1 and TRBJ1-2; D possibly corresponds to TRBD1 (5 bases). The V end was cut by 0 bases, the J end by 6 bases, with 12 bases between. In germline, CDR1 is SGHRS, CDR2 YFSETQ. This CDR3 is built from 14 residues. The CDR3 here is CASSLAQGRNGYTF. The CDR3 region has the DNA TGCGCCAGCAGCTTGGCTCAGGGAAGGAATGGCTACACCTTC.

CDR3 coding DNA: TGTGCCAGCAGCCAAGAGGGGGCGAGCTCGGGGGATACGCAGTATTTT. The encoded protein is CASSQEGASSGDTQYF. This chain uses TRBV4-2 with TRBJ2-3; perhaps TRBD1 as D (6 bases). CDR3 length: 16 amino acids. The germline CDR1 and CDR2 sequences are LGHNA and YNFKEQ. V dropped 0 bases and J dropped 6 bases, with 16 bases sitting between them.

This clonotype was seen only a few times. This chain links TRBV24-1 with TRBJ2-5; 9 bases map to TRBD2. This CDR3 region has 16 residues. Looked up from germline, CDR1 is KGHDR and CDR2 is SFDVKD. J was trimmed by 3 bases and V by 1 base; bases with no gene match: 5. The CDR3 region has the DNA TGTGCCACCAGTGATTTTCGGCTAGCGGGGAAAGAGACCCAGTACTTC. Residues: CATSDFRLAGKETQYF.

The chain employs TRBV20-1 and TRBJ2-1, with D possibly being TRBD1 (6 bases). With 3 bases removed from V and 15 bases from J, the gap between germline ends came to 21 bases. The CDR3 length is 13 residues. Germline V gives CDR1 DFQATT, CDR2 SNEGSKA (reference sequence). CDR3 in DNA: TGCAGTGCTAGTCGAAATCCCGGGGACAAAGGGTTCTTC. Protein product: CSASRNPGDKGFF.

The gene calls are TRBV4-1 and TRBJ2-7; possible D gene TRBD1, 5 bases. The J call is doubtful: the DNA matches TRBJ2-1 better. This CDR3 is built from 15 residues. In germline, CDR1 is MGHRA, CDR2 YSYEKL. For the CDR3, the DNA is TGCGCCAGCAGCCAACAGGACACTCCCTCCTACGAGCAGTTCTTC. This codes for CASSQQDTPSYEQFF.

Note on this clonotype: At one end the junction does not follow the germline gene, possibly because of a read error. The chain's CDR3 is CASSLWDSTNRNSQYF. The CDR3 nucleotides are TGTGCCAGCAGCTTATGGGACAGCACAAACAGAAACAGTCAGTACTTC. The V call is TRBV7-8, the J call TRBJ2-4, with 7 bases identical to TRBD1. Germline V gene sequence: CDR1 SGHVS, CDR2 FQNEAQ. The CDR3 has 16 residues.

The CDR3 nucleotides are TGCAGTGCTATCGACAGCCAGACTAACACCGGGGAGCTGTTTTTT. It specifies CSAIDSQTNTGELFF. V is TRBV20-1 and J is TRBJ2-2; a weak D match, TRBD1 (5 bases). Trimming removed 4 bases from V and 2 bases from J, with 14 bases in between. This CDR3 contains 15 residues. Germline-derived CDR1 and CDR2 are DFQATT and SNEGSKA (reference sequence).

This clonotype has more than one count but fewer than ten. The CDR3 DNA reads as TGTGCCAGCACCGGGGGAACGAGCAATCAGCCCCAGCATTTT. It is translated as CASTGGTSNQPQHF. J is TRBJ1-5 and V is TRBV6-2 or TRBV6-3; TRBD1 might be the D (5 bases). V shed 7 bases and J shed 1 base, with 11 bases lying between them. The CDR3 loop spans 14 amino acids. The germline V gene encodes CDR1 MNHEY and CDR2 SVGEGT.

This clonotype occurred a few times. The chain combines TRBV5-1 with TRBJ2-5; D unresolved. The CDR3 spans 15 residues. V was cut by 0 bases and J by 2 bases, with 11 bases left in between. From germline, CDR1 is SGHRS and CDR2 YFSETQ. The chain's CDR3 is CASSLDRAAQETQYF. The DNA of the CDR3 is TGCGCCAGCAGCTTGGATCGGGCGGCGCAAGAGACCCAGTACTTC.

The chain links TRBV5-1 to TRBJ2-2; 7 bases match TRBD2. Germline V gene lookup returns CDR1 SGHRS and CDR2 YFSETQ. The CDR3 is made up of 17 amino acids. V dropped 5 bases and J dropped 0; count of bases not matched to a gene: 10. CDR3 in amino acids: CASSLRGLRANTGELFF. The CDR3 DNA reads as TGCGCCAGCAGTCTTAGGGGACTACGAGCGAACACCGGGGAGCTGTTTTTT.

V gene TRBV5-1 combines with J gene TRBJ1-2; no firm D call. Germline CDR1 reads SGHRS; CDR2 reads YFSETQ. V was cut by 5 bases and J by 9 bases, with 11 bases left in between. The CDR3 length is 11 residues. The CDR3 nucleotides read TGCGCCAGCAGAAATCTTTGGAGCTACACCTTC. It yields the protein CASRNLWSYTF. Using reference TRBV5-1 and TRBJ1-2 for the parts outside the CDR3, the full variable domain is KAGVTQTPRYLIKTRGQQVTLSCSPISGHRSVSWYQQTPGQGLQFLFEYFSETQRNKGNFPGRFSGRQFSNSRSEMNVSTLELGDSALYLCASRNLWSYTFGSGTRLTVV.

In this sample, this clonotype turned up a few times. The chain combines TRBV20-1 with TRBJ2-7; TRBD2 agrees at 14 bases. In germline, CDR1 is DFQATT, CDR2 SNEGSKA (reference sequence). V shed 3 bases, J shed 1 base, and the junction held 5 bases outside the gene matches. This CDR3 region has 16 residues. CDR3 sequence: CSARPGTSGRSYEQYF. The CDR3 DNA reads TGCAGTGCTAGGCCGGGGACTAGCGGGAGATCCTACGAGCAGTACTTC.

This sequence joins TRBV12-3 or TRBV12-4 and TRBJ2-3, with D possibly being TRBD2 (6 bases). V was pared by 6 bases and J by 2 bases, with 18 bases between. The CDR3 spans 16 residues. The CDR3 DNA follows: TGTGCCAGCAGCCTAAATGGGGGAGGACTCACAGATACGCAGTATTTT. It codes for CASSLNGGGLTDTQYF.

J is TRBJ2-5 and V is TRBV5-1, with D tentatively TRBD1 or TRBD2 (7 bases each). The CDR3 sequence is 15 residues long. Germline lookup yields CDR1 SGHRS and CDR2 YFSETQ. Trimming left V 4 bases short and J 4 bases short, with 17 bases between. The DNA for the CDR3 is TGCGCCAGCAGCCCGTACAGGGGAGGGGTAGAGACCCAGTACTTC. Amino acid sequence: CASSPYRGGVETQYF.

This clonotype has just a few counts. The chain links TRBV28 to TRBJ2-1; D possibly corresponds to TRBD2 (6 bases). The V end was cut by 4 bases, the J end by 6 bases, with 19 bases between. The CDR3 covers 16 residues. Germline V lookup: CDR1 MDHEN, CDR2 SYDVKM. The CDR3 here is CASSSVGTLWSNEQFF. The CDR3 DNA reads as TGTGCCAGCAGTTCGGTAGGGACTCTATGGAGCAATGAGCAGTTCTTC.

The V and J genes are TRBV5-1 and TRBJ2-1, with 7 bases aligning to TRBD2. The CDR3 is 15 amino acids. Germline V gene lookup returns CDR1 SGHRS and CDR2 YFSETQ. The V and J ends lost 4 bases and 3 bases, in that order; junction bases with no gene match: 7. The CDR3 reads CASSPDPGGYNEQFF. The CDR3 DNA sequence: TGCGCCAGCAGCCCGGACCCGGGGGGCTACAATGAGCAGTTCTTC.

The V gene is TRBV11-2, the J gene TRBJ2-7; 7 nucleotides match TRBD1. The ends lost 5 bases at V and 3 bases at J; junction bases unmatched: 10. The CDR3 runs 15 residues. Germline V gene lookup returns CDR1 SGHAT and CDR2 FQNNGV. CDR3 nucleotides: TGTGCCAGCAGCCTAGGGACAGCCCTAGGCTACGAGCAGTACTTC. This encodes CASSLGTALGYEQYF. Combining the CDR3 with reference TRBV11-2 and TRBJ2-7 gives the whole variable domain EAGVAQSPRYKIIEKRQSVAFWCNPISGHATLYWYQQILGQGPKLLIQFQNNGVVDDSQLPKDRFSAERLKGVDSTLKIQPAKLEDSAVYLCASSLGTALGYEQYFGPGTRLTVT.

CDR3 region: CASSLSPVGNTEAFF. CDR3 nucleotide sequence: TGTGCCAGCAGCTTAAGCCCCGTCGGGAACACTGAAGCTTTCTTT. The rearrangement links TRBV7-3 to TRBJ1-1; no firm D call. Germline loops: CDR1 SGHTA, CDR2 FQGTGA. Between the trimmed V and J ends, which lost 1 base and 1 base, there was a span of 10 bases. The CDR3 runs 15 residues.

The chain couples TRBV6-1 to TRBJ1-5; the D is unclear. V was clipped by 2 bases and J by 5 bases, with 7 bases between them. Germline CDR1 reads MNHNS; CDR2 reads SASEGT. The CDR3 has 13 residues. CDR3 sequence reads: CASSESFYQPQHF. CDR3 DNA sequence: TGTGCCAGCAGTGAAAGTTTTTATCAGCCCCAGCATTTT.

This clonotype was seen more than once but under ten times. The V gene is TRBV5-1, the J gene TRBJ2-2, with 7 nucleotides matching TRBD2. The CDR3 runs 14 residues. CDR1 and CDR2 from the germline V gene are SGHRS and YFSETQ. V lost 0 bases and J lost 6; bases outside the gene matches: 2. CDR3 nucleotides: TGCGCCAGCAGCTTGGGTGCGGGAGCCGGGGAGCTGTTTTTT. Protein: CASSLGAGAGELFF.